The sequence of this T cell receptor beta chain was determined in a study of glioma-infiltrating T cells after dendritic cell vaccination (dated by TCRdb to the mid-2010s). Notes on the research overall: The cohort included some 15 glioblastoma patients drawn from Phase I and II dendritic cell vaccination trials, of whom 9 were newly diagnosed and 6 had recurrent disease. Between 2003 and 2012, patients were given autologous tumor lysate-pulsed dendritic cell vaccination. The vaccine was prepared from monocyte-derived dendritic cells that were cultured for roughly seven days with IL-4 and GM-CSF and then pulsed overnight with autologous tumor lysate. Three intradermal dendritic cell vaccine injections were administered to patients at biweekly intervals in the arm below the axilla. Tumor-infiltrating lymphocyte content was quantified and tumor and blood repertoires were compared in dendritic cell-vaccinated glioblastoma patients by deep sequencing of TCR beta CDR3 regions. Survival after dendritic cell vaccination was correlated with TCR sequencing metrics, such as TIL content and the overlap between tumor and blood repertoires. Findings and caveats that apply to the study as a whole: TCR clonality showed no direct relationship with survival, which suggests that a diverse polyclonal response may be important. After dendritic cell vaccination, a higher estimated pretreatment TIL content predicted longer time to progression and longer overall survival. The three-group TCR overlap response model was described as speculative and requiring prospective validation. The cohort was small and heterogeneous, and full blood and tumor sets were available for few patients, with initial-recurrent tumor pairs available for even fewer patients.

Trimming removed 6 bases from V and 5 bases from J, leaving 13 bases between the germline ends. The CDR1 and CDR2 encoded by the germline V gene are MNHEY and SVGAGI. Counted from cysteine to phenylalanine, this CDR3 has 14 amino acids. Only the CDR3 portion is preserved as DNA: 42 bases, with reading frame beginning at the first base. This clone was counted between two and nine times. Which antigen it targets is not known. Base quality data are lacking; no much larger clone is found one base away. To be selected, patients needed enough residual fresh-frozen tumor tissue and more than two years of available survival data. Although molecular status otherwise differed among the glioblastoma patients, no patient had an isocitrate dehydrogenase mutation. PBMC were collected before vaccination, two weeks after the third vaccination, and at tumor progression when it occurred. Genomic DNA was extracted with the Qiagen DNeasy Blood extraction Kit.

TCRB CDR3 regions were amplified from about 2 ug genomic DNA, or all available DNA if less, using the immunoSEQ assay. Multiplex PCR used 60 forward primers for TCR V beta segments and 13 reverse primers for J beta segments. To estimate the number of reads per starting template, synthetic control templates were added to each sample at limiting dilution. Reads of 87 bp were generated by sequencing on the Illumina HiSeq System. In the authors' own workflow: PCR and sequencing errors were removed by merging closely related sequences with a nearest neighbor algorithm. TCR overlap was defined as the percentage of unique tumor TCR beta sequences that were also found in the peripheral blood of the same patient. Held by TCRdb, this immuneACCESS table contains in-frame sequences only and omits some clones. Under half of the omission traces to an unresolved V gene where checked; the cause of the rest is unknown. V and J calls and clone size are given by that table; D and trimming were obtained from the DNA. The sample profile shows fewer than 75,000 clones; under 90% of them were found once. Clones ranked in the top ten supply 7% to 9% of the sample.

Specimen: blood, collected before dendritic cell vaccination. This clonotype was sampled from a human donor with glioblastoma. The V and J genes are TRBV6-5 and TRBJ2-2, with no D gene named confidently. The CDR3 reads CASSPGFLTGELFF. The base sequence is TGTGCCAGCAGCCCAGGATTTTTAACCGGGGAGCTGTTTTTT.